Following are 17 T cell receptor beta chains from one sample sequenced in a study of T cells in Graves' hyperthyroidism and ophthalmopathy. Amplified TCR beta CDR3 regions came from RNA transcripts. An initial round of RT-PCR targeting the TCR CDR3 relied on the HTBI primer set. TCRdb ran MiXCR on the multiplex PCR reads and lists one entry per CDR3 protein. The sample gives about 290,000 distinct CDR3 sequences, roughly 14% of which show up once; roughly 8% is in the top ten. The sequencing sample was made of blood. The source of these receptors is a woman aged 25 to 39 with Graves' hyperthyroidism that later progressed to Graves' ophthalmopathy.

Only a few counts were recorded for this clonotype. CDR3: CASSAVVTGSASGELFF. The CDR3 coding sequence is TGTGCCAGCAGCGCCGTTGTGACAGGTTCGGCTTCAGGGGAGCTGTTTTTT. V is TRBV7-6 and J is TRBJ2-2; tentative D call: TRBD1 (6 bases). The CDR3 sequence is 17 residues long. Between the trimmed V and J ends, which lost 5 bases and 8 bases, there was a span of 24 bases. Germline V CDR1 and CDR2: SGHVS, FNYEAQ.

This clonotype was detected many times. CDR3 DNA sequence: TGTGCCAGCGGTAACAGGGGGCCCACTGGGGCCAACGTCCTGACTTTC. Translated, it gives CASGNRGPTGANVLTF. V gene TRBV27 combines with J gene TRBJ2-6; 9 bases map to TRBD1. V lost 8 bases to trimming and J lost 2 bases; unmatched junction nucleotides: 7. The CDR3 extends over 16 amino acids. Germline V gives CDR1 MNHEY, CDR2 SMNVEV (reference sequence).

At least ten counts were recorded for this clonotype. This chain uses TRBV4-3 with TRBJ1-1; 7 bases are a match to TRBD1. This CDR3 comprises 14 residues. Germline V gene sequence: CDR1 LGHNA, CDR2 YSLEER. Trimming removed 0 bases from V and 13 bases from J; junction bases left unmatched: 11. This CDR3 reads CASSQDSLQGECFF. CDR3 DNA: TGCGCCAGCAGCCAAGATTCCCTTCAGGGGGAATGTTTCTTT.

This clonotype was counted ten times or more. The V call is TRBV2, the J call TRBJ2-2; D may be TRBD1 (6 bases). The V end was cut by 5 bases, the J end by 0 bases, with 10 bases between. Germline V gene data show CDR1 as SNHLY and CDR2 as FYNNEI. This CDR3 spans 15 amino acids. This CDR3 reads CASSSGQTNTGELFF. The DNA for the CDR3 is TGTGCCAGCAGTTCAGGACAGACGAACACCGGGGAGCTGTTTTTT.

This clonotype has ten or more counts. This sequence joins TRBV27 and TRBJ2-3; 8 positions match TRBD2. Germline V CDR1 and CDR2: MNHEY, SMNVEV (reference sequence). V dropped 5 bases and J dropped 1; count of bases not matched to a gene: 11. This CDR3 is 17 amino acids long. Written as DNA, the CDR3 is TGTGCCAGCAGTCCACGGGGGTCGGGGGGGGGCACAGATACGCAGTATTTT. Translated: CASSPRGSGGGTDTQYF.

This clonotype came up many times. The J gene is TRBJ2-1, the V gene TRBV13; D unresolved. CDR1 is PRHDT and CDR2 is FYEKMQ in the germline V gene (reference sequence). The CDR3 is made up of 16 amino acids. V was cut by 5 bases and J by 2 bases, with 16 bases left in between. CDR3 nucleotides: TGTGCCAGCAGCATCCACCGAGAGAGCGCCTACAATGAGCAGTTCTTC. Its protein product is CASSIHRESAYNEQFF.

This clonotype came up a few times. The rearrangement uses TRBV27 and TRBJ2-7, with a possible D match to TRBD2 (5 bases). Germline V gives CDR1 MNHEY, CDR2 SMNVEV (reference sequence). The V end lost 6 bases, the J end lost 5 bases, and 17 bases lay between the germline ends. The CDR3 is 14 residues long. The CDR3 DNA is TGTGCCAGCAGCCAAGAGGCTAGCCGTGACGAGCAGTACTTC. Translated, it gives CASSQEASRDEQYF.

This clonotype has at least ten counts. The chain is built from TRBV27 and TRBJ1-2; 7 positions agree with TRBD1. With 5 bases clipped from V and 5 bases from J, the junction kept 5 bases outside the gene matches. The germline CDR1 and CDR2 sequences are MNHEY and SMNVEV (reference sequence). The CDR3 has 13 residues. CDR3 sequence reads: CASSVGTEYGYTF. The CDR3 DNA reads as TGTGCCAGCAGTGTCGGGACAGAATATGGCTACACCTTC.

This clonotype occurred a few times. The chain uses TRBV19 and TRBJ2-1, with 7 positions matching TRBD2. The CDR3 consists of 16 residues. Germline V gene sequence: CDR1 LNHDA, CDR2 SQIVND (reference sequence). J lost 2 bases, V lost 3 bases, and 7 bases had no gene match. DNA of the CDR3: TGTGCCAGTAGTATTATCTCCGGGAGGCCCTACAATGAGCAGTTCTTC. This encodes CASSIISGRPYNEQFF.

There are many counts of this clonotype. This chain uses TRBV5-6 with TRBJ2-3; 10 bases match TRBD2. The CDR3 is made up of 16 amino acids. J gave up 2 bases and V 4 bases, and 7 bases lay outside the gene matches. Germline V CDR1 and CDR2: SGHDT, YYEEEE. The CDR3 DNA reads TGTGCCAGCAGCCCTGGACTAGCGGAGACCACAGATACGCAGTATTTT. As protein: CASSPGLAETTDTQYF.

This clonotype was counted many times. DNA for the CDR3: TGTGCCAGTAGTCCCTTAACGTCTAGCGCGAGCGGGGAGCTGTTTTTT. As protein: CASSPLTSSASGELFF. The chain links TRBV19 to TRBJ2-2; D possibly corresponds to TRBD2 (6 bases). Trimming left V 5 bases short and J 7 bases short, with 20 bases between. The germline gives CDR1 LNHDA, CDR2 SQIVND (reference sequence). The length of the CDR3 is 16 residues. The full variable domain, rest sourced from reference TRBV19 and TRBJ2-2, is DGGITQSPKYLFRKEGQNVTLSCEQNLNHDAMYWYRQDPGQGLRLIYYSQIVNDFQKGDIAEGYSVSREKKESFPLTVTSAQKNPTAFYLCASSPLTSSASGELFFGEGSRLTVL.

The V and J genes are TRBV14 and TRBJ2-1; possibly TRBD2 for D (5 bases). V lost 4 bases and J 8 bases, leaving 21 bases between the germline ends. Germline V gene data show CDR1 as SGHDN and CDR2 as FVKESK. CDR3 size: 16 residues. For the CDR3, the DNA is TGTGCCAGCAGCCCACTACTAGTAAGGTTTGGAGATGAGCAGTTCTTC. It codes for CASSPLLVRFGDEQFF.

This clonotype appeared a few times. A much bigger clone sits one base away, suggesting this may be a read error. The chain recombines TRBV30 with TRBJ1-1, with unresolved D. The CDR3 runs to 13 residues. Trimming cost V 2 bases and J 0 bases, with 7 bases left between them. CDR1 is GTSNPN, CDR2 SVGIG, per germline (reference sequence). The CDR3: CAWSHALNTEAFF. CDR3 coding DNA: TGTGCCTGGAGTCACGCACTGAACACTGAAGCTTTCTTT.

This clonotype appeared once. The chain uses TRBV10-1 and TRBJ2-1; D remains ambiguous. This CDR3 contains 12 residues. CDR1 and CDR2 from the germline V gene are WNHNN and SYGVQD (reference sequence). V gave up 7 bases and J gave up 5 bases, with 9 bases separating them. This CDR3 reads CASTRSDNEQFF. The CDR3 DNA follows: TGCGCCAGCACGAGGAGCGACAATGAGCAGTTCTTC.

In this sample, this clonotype turned up a few times. The rearrangement links TRBV20-1 to TRBJ2-1, with TRBD1 matching over 7 bases. Per the germline V gene, CDR1 is DFQATT and CDR2 is SNEGSKA (reference sequence). V shed 6 bases, J shed 7 bases, and the junction held 6 bases outside the gene matches. The CDR3 is 12 amino acids. DNA for the CDR3: TGCAGTGCAATTGAACAGGGGAATGAGCAGTTCTTC. Its translation: CSAIEQGNEQFF.

The chain uses TRBV19 and TRBJ2-7, with 7 bases aligning to TRBD1. With V trimmed by 3 bases and J by 0 bases, 2 bases remained unmatched. In germline, CDR1 is LNHDA, CDR2 SQIVND (reference sequence). The CDR3 runs 14 residues. This CDR3 is CASSMDRPSYEQYF. The CDR3 nucleotides are TGTGCCAGTAGTATGGACAGGCCCTCCTACGAGCAGTACTTC.

The chain combines TRBV6-4 with TRBJ1-1; D might be TRBD1 (6 bases). The length of the CDR3 is 13 residues. The germline V gene encodes CDR1 MRHNA and CDR2 SNTAGT. Trimming left V 6 bases short and J 4 bases short, with 12 bases between. The CDR3: CASRRGGGTEAFF. The CDR3 DNA is TGTGCCAGCAGGAGGGGGGGCGGCACTGAAGCTTTCTTT.